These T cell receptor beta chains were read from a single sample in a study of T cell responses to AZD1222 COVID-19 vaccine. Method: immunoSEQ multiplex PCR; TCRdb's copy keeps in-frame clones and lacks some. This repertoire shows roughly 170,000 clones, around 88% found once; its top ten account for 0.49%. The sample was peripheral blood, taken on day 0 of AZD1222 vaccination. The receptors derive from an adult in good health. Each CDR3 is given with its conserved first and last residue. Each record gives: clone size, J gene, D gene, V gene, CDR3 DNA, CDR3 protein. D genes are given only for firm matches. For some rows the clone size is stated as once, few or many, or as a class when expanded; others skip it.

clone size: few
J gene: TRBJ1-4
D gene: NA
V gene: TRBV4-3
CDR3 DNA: TGCGCCAGCAGCCAGGGGACTAGCGTAAGGGAAAAACTGTTTTTT
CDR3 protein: CASSQGTSVREKLFF

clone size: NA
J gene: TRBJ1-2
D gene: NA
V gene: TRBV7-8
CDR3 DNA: TGTGCCAGCAGCCCTGACAGGAACTATGGCTACACCTTC
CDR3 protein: CASSPDRNYGYTF

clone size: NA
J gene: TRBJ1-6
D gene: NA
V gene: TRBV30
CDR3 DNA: TGTGCCTGGAGTGTAAGGCCAGGGCCGGGGAAGCCCCTCCACTTT
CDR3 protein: CAWSVRPGPGKPLHF

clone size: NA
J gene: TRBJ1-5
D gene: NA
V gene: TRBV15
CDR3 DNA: TGTGCCACCAGCAGTAGGGACGTTAGCAATCAGCCCCAGCATTTT
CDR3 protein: CATSSRDVSNQPQHF

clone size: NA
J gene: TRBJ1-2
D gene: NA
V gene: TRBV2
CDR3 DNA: TGTGCCAGCAGTGACAGCTCTAACTATGGCTACACCTTC
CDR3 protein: CASSDSSNYGYTF

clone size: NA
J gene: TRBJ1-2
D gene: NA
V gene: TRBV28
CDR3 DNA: TGTGCCAGCAGTTCTCCCGGGACGGGTTTGAACTATGGCTACACCTTC
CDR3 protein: CASSSPGTGLNYGYTF

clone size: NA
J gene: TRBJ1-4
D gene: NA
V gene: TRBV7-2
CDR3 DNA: TGTGCCAGCAGCTTTCACCTAGAGGGAGGGCCAACTAATGAAAAACTGTTTTTT
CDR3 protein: CASSFHLEGGPTNEKLFF

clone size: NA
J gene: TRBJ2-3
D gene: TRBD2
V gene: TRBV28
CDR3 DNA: TGTGCCAGCAGCCGACTAGCGGGGTCTTCACCAGATACGCAGTATTTT
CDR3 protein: CASSRLAGSSPDTQYF

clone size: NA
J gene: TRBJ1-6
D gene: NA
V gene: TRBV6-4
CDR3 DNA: TGTGCCAGCAGTGACGGCAGCCACTATAATTCACCCCTCCACTTT
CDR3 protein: CASSDGSHYNSPLHF

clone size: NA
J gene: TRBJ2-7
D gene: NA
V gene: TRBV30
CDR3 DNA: TGTGCCTGGAGTGTACGCGGGGTTTCCTACGAGCAGTACTTC
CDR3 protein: CAWSVRGVSYEQYF

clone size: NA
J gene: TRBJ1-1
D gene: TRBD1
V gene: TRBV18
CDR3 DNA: TGTGCCAGCGGGAACAGGGGAGCTATGAACACTGAAGCTTTCTTT
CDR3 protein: CASGNRGAMNTEAFF

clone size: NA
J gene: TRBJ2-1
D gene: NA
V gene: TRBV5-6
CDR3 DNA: TGTGCCAGCAGCTTGGGACCTCAGGGTTACTCCTACAATGAGCAGTTCTTC
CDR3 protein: CASSLGPQGYSYNEQFF

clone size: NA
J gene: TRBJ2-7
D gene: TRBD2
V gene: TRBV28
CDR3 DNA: TGTGCCAGCAGTTTAGGGGTCCAGAGCGGGACCTACGAGCAGTACTTC
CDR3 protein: CASSLGVQSGTYEQYF

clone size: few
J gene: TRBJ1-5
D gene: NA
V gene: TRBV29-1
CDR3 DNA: TGCAGCGTTGGAGACGGTGGGAGCAATCAGCCCCAGCATTTT
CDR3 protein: CSVGDGGSNQPQHF

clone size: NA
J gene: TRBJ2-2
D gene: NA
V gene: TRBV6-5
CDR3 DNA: TGTGCCAGCAGTTACGGACAGCCGGGTATCGGGGAGCTGTTTTTT
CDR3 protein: CASSYGQPGIGELFF

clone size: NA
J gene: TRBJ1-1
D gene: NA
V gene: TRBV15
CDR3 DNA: TGTGCCACCAGCAGAGGGTCAGAACAAGCTTTCTTT
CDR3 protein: CATSRGSEQAFF

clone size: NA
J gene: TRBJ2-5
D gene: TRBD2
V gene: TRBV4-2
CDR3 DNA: TGTGCCAGCAGCCAGGGCGCTGCTAGCGGGGGTTACCAAGAGACCCAGTACTTC
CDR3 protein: CASSQGAASGGYQETQYF

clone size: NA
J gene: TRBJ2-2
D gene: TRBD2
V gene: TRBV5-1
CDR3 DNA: TGCGCCAGCAGCTTGGCGGCGGGGGACACCGGGGAGCTGTTTTTT
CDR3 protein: CASSLAAGDTGELFF

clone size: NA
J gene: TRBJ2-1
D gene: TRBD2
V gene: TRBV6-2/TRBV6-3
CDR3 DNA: TGTGCCAGCAGTTACTTGGTGCTAGCGGGAGGGCCGGGGAATGAGCAGTTCTTC
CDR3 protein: CASSYLVLAGGPGNEQFF

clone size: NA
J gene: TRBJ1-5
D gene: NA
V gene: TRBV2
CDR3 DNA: TGTGCCAGCAGTGAGAGCAATCAGCCCCAGCATTTT
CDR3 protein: CASSESNQPQHF

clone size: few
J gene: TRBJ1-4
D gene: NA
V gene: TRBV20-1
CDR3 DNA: TGCAGTGCTAGTATTCCGGCGTGGGCAACTAATGAAAAACTGTTTTTT
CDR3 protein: CSASIPAWATNEKLFF

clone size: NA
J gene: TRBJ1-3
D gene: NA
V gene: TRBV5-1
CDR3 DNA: TGCGCCAGCAGCTTGGCGCTGGGACAAGATGGAAACACCATATATTTT
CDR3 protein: CASSLALGQDGNTIYF

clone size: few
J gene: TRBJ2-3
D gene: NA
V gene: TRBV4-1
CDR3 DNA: TGCGCCAGCAGCCAAGGGATTAGCACAGATACGCAGTATTTT
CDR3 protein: CASSQGISTDTQYF

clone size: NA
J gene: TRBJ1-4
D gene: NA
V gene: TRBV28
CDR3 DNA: TGTGCCAGCAGTTTAGAGGGGCTGAGCACTAATGAAAAACTGTTTTTT
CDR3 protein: CASSLEGLSTNEKLFF

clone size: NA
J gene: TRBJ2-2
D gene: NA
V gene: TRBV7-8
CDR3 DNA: TGTGCCAGCAGCTTAGCGCTCGCCGGGGAGCTGTTTTTT
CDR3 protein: CASSLALAGELFF

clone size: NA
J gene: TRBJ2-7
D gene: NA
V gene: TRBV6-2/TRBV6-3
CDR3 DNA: TGTGCCAGCAGCCCGCAGGGGATCACCTACGAGCAGTACTTC
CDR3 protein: CASSPQGITYEQYF